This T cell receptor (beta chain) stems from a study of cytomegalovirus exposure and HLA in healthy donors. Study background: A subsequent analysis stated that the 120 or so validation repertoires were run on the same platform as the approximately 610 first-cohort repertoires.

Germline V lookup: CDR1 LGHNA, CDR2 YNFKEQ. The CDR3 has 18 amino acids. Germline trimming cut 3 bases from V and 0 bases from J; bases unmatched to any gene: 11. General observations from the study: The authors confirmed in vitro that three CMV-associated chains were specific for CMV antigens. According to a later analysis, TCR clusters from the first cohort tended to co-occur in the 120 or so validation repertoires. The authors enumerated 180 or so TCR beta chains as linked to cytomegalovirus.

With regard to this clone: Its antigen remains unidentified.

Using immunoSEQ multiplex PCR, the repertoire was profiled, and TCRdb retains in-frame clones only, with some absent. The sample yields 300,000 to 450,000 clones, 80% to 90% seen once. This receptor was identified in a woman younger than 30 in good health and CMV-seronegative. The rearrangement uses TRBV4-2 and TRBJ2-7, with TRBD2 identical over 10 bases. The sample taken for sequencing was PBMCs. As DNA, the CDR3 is TGTGCCAGCAGCCACTGGGGCGGACTAGCGGCCGACTCCTACGAGCAGTACTTC. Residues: CASSHWGGLAADSYEQYF.